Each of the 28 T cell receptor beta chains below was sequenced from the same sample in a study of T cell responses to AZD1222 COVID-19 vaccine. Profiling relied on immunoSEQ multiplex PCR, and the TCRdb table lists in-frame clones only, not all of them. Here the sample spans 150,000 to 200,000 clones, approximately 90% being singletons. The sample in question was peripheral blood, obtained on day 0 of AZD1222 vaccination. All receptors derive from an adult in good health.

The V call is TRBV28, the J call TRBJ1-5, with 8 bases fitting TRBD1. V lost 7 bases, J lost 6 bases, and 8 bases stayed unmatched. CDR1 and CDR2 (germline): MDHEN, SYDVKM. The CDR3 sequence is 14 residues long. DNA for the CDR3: TGTGCCAGCATGAGTCAGGGGGCAGGTCAGCCCCAGCATTTT. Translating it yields CASMSQGAGQPQHF. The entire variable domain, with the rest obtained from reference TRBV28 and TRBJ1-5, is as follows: DVKVTQSSRYLVKRTGEKVFLECVQDMDHENMFWYRQDPGLGLRLIYFSYDVKMKEKGDIPEGYSVSREKKERFSLILESASTNQTSMYLCASMSQGAGQPQHFGDGTRLSIL.

CDR3: CASWGQGGNQPQHF. The DNA of the CDR3 is TGTGCCAGTTGGGGACAGGGCGGCAATCAGCCCCAGCATTTT. The V gene is TRBV6-5, the J gene TRBJ1-5, with 9 bases aligning to TRBD1. This CDR3 contains 14 residues. J lost 2 bases, V lost 9 bases, and 5 bases had no gene match. Germline lookup yields CDR1 MNHEY and CDR2 SVGAGI.

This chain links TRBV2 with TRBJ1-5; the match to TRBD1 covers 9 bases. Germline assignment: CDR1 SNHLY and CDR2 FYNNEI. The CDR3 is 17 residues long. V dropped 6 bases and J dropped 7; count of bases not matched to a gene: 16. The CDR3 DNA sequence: TGTGCCAGCAGCAAACGCCTGGGACAGGGATCGGGGCAGCCCCAGCATTTT. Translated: CASSKRLGQGSGQPQHF.

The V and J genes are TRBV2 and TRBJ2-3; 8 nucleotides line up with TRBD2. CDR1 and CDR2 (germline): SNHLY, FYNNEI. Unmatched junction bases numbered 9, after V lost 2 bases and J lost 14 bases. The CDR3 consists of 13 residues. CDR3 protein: CASSETSGRSGYF. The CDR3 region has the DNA TGTGCCAGCAGTGAAACCAGCGGGAGAAGCGGGTATTTT.

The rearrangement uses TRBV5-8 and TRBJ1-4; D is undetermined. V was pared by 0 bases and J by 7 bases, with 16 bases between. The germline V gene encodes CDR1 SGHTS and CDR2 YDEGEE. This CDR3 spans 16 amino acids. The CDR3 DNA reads TGTGCCAGCAGCTTGGATACAGTTCAGTCGGGTGAAAAACTGTTTTTT. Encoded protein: CASSLDTVQSGEKLFF.

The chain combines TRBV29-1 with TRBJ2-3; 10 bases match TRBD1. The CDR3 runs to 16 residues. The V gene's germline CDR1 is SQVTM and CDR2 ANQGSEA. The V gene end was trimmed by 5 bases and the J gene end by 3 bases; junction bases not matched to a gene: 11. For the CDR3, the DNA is TGCAGCGTTCGCGCCGGGGACAGGGGAGGGACAGATACGCAGTATTTT. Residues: CSVRAGDRGGTDTQYF.

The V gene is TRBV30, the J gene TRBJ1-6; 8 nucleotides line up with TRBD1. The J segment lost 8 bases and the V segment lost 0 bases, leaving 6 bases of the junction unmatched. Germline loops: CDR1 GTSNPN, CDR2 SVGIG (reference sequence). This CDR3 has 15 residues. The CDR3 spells CAWSVRGQGDSPLHF. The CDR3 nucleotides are TGTGCCTGGAGTGTCCGTGGACAGGGTGATTCACCCCTCCACTTT.

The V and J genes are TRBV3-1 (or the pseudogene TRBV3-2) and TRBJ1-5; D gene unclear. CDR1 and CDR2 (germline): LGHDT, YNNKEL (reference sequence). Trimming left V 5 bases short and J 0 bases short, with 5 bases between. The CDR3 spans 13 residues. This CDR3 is CASSFHSNQPQHF. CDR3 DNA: TGTGCCAGCAGCTTTCATAGCAATCAGCCCCAGCATTTT.

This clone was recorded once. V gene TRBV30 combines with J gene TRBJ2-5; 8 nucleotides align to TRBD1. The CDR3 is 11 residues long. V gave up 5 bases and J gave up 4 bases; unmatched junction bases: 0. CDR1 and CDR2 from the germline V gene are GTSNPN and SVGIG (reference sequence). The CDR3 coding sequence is TGTGCCTGGGACAGGGGAGAGACCCAGTACTTC. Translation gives CAWDRGETQYF. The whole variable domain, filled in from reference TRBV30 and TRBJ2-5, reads SQTIHQWPATLVQPVGSPLSLECTVEGTSNPNLYWYRQAAGRGLQLLFYSVGIGQISSEVPQNLSASRPQDRQFILSSKKLLLSDSGFYLCAWDRGETQYFGPGTRLLVL.

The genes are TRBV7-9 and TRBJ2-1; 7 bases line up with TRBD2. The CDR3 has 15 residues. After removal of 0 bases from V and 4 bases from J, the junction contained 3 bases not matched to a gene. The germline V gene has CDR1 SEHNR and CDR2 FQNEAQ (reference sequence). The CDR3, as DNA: TGTGCCAGCAGCTTAGCGGGGGGGAGATACAATGAGCAGTTCTTC. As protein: CASSLAGGRYNEQFF. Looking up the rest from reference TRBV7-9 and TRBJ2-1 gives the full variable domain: DTGVSQNPRHKITKRGQNVTFRCDPISEHNRLYWYRQTLGQGPEFLTYFQNEAQLEKSRLLSDRFSAERPKGSFSTLEIQRTEQGDSAMYLCASSLAGGRYNEQFFGPGTRLTVL.

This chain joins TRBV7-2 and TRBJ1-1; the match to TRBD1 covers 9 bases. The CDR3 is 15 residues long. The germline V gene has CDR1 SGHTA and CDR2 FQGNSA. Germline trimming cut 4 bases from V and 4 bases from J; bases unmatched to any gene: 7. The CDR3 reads CASSSRTGEGTEAFF. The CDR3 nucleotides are TGTGCCAGCAGCTCCCGGACAGGGGAGGGCACTGAAGCTTTCTTT.

The CDR3 spells CASSLDLAGSATYEQYF. CDR3 sequence (DNA): TGTGCCAGCAGCTTGGATCTGGCGGGCTCCGCAACCTACGAGCAGTACTTC. The chain recombines TRBV5-6 with TRBJ2-7, with a tentative D call TRBD2 (5 bases). CDR1 is SGHDT, CDR2 YYEEEE, per germline. This CDR3 has 17 amino acids. With 0 bases removed from V and 2 bases from J, the gap between germline ends came to 18 bases. The whole variable domain, filled in from reference TRBV5-6 and TRBJ2-7, reads DAGVTQSPTHLIKTRGQQVTLRCSPKSGHDTVSWYQQALGQGPQFIFQYYEEEERQRGNFPDRFSGHQFPNYSSELNVNALLLGDSALYLCASSLDLAGSATYEQYFGPGTRLTVT.

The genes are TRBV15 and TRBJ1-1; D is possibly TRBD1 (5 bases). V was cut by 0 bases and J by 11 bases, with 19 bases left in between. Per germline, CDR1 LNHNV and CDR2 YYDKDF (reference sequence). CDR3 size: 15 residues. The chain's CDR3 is CATSRDLGAHRQAFF. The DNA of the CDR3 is TGTGCCACCAGCAGAGATCTCGGGGCGCATCGACAGGCTTTCTTT.

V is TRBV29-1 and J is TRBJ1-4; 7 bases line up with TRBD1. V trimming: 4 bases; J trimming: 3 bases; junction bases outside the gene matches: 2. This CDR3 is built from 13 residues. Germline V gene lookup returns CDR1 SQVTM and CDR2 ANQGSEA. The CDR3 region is CSVATGANEKLFF. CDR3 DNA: TGCAGCGTTGCCACAGGGGCTAATGAAAAACTGTTTTTT.

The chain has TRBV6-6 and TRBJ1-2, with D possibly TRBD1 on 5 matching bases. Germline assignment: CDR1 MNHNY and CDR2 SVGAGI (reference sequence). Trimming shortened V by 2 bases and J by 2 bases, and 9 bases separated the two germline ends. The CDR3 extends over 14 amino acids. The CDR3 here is CASSYGHPNYGYTF. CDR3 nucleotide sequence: TGTGCCAGCAGTTACGGACACCCAAACTATGGCTACACCTTC.

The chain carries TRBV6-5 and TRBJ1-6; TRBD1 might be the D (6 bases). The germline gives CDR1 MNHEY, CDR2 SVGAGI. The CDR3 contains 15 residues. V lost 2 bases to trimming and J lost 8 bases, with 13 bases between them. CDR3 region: CASSYRGTLDSPLHF. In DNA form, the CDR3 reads TGTGCCAGCAGTTACAGGGGGACTCTTGATTCACCCCTCCACTTT.

CDR3 sequence: CASSQPILRETEAFF. The CDR3 DNA sequence: TGCGCCAGCAGCCAACCTATCCTCAGGGAGACTGAAGCTTTCTTT. J is TRBJ1-1 and V is TRBV4-1; D perhaps matches TRBD1 (5 bases). Between the trimmed V and J ends, which lost 2 bases and 5 bases, there was a span of 15 bases. Germline CDR1 reads MGHRA; CDR2 reads YSYEKL. CDR3 size: 15 residues.

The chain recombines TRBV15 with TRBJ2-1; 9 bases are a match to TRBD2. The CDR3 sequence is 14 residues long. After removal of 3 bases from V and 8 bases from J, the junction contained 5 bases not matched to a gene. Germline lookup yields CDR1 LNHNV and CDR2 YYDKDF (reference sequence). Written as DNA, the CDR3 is TGTGCCACCAGCAGCGCGGGAGGGCCCGATGAGCAGTTCTTC. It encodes CATSSAGGPDEQFF.

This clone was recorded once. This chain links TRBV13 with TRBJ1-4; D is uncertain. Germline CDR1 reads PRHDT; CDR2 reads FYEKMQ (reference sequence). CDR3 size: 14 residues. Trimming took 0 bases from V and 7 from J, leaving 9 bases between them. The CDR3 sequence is CASSLGTFGEKLFF. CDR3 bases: TGTGCCAGCAGCTTAGGGACATTTGGTGAAAAACTGTTTTTT.

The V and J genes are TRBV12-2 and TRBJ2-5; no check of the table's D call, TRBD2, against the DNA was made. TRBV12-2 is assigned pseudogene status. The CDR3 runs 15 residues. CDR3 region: CASRLALAGVETQYF. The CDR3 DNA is TGTGCAAGTCGCTTAGCGCTAGCGGGAGTGGAGACCCAGTACTTC.

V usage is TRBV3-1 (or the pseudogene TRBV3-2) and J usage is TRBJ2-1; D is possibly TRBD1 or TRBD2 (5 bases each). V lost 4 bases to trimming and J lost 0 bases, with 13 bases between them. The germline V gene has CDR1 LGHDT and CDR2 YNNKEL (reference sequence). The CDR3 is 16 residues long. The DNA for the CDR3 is TGTGCCAGCAGCCCCGGGGCCCCCCTCTCCTACAATGAGCAGTTCTTC. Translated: CASSPGAPLSYNEQFF.

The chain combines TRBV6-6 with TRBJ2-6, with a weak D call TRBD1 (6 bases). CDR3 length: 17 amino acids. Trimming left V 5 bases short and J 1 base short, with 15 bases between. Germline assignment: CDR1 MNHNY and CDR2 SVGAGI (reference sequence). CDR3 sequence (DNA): TGTGCCAGCAGTCGAAACAGGGTAGGGTCTGGGGCCAACGTCCTGACTTTC. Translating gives CASSRNRVGSGANVLTF.

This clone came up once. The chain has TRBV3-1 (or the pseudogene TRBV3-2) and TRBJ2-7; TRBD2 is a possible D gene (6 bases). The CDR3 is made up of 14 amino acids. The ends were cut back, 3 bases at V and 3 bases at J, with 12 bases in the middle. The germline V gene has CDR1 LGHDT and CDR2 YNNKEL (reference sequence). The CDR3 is CASSQTRECYEQYF. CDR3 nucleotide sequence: TGTGCCAGCAGCCAGACACGGGAGTGCTACGAGCAGTACTTC.

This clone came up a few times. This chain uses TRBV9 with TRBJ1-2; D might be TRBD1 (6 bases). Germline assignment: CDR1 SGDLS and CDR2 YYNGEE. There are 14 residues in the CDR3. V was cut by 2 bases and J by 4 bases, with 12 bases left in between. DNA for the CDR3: TGTGCCAGCAGCGTGACACAGGGAGCCTATGGCTACACCTTC. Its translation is CASSVTQGAYGYTF.

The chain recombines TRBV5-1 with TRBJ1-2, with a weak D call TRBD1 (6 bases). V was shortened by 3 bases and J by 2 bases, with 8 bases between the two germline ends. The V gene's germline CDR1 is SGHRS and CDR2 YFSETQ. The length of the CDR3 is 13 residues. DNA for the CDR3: TGCGCCAGCAGCTATGGACAGAACTATGGCTACACCTTC. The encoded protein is CASSYGQNYGYTF.

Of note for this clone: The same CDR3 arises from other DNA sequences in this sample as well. For the CDR3, the DNA is TGTGCCAGTAGTCCCTCGACAGGGAACTATGGCTACACCTTC. Residues: CASSPSTGNYGYTF. V and J are TRBV19 and TRBJ1-2, with 7 bases lining up with TRBD1. Germline CDR1 and CDR2: LNHDA and SQIVND (reference sequence). The ends lost 5 bases at V and 2 bases at J; junction bases unmatched: 5. This CDR3 is 14 amino acids long.

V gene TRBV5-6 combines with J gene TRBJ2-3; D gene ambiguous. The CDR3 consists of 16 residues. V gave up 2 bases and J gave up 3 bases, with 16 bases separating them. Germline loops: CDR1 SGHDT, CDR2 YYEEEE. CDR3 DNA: TGTGCCAGCAGCTTCAACGGCCTACTGAGAACAGATACGCAGTATTTT. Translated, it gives CASSFNGLLRTDTQYF.

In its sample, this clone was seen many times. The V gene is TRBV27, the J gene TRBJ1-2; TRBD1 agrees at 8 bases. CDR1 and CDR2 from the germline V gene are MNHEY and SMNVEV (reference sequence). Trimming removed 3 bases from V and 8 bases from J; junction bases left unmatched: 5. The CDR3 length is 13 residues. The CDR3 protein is CASSLTGDLGYTF. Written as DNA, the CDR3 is TGTGCCAGCAGTTTGACAGGGGATTTAGGCTACACCTTC.